This T cell receptor (beta chain) was captured by sequencing in a study of T cells in Graves' hyperthyroidism and ophthalmopathy. This clonotype was counted many times. There were TCR beta CDR3 regions amplified from RNA transcripts. With the HTBI primer set, the TCR CDR3 went through a first round of RT-PCR. TCRdb processed the multiplex PCR reads anew with MiXCR; each CDR3 protein has one entry. Here the sample spans roughly 360,000 distinct CDR3 sequences, approximately 12% being singletons. Hyperthyroidism in the patients, aged 18 to 65, was newly diagnosed and under 2 months in duration. Patients showing uncontrolled infection, other autoimmune disease, pregnancy or lactation were ineligible. The sample was blood. The TCR was taken from a man aged 25 to 45 with Graves' hyperthyroidism that later progressed to Graves' ophthalmopathy.

The CDR3: CSARWGQGSPLHF. Here the CDR3 DNA reads TGCAGTGCTAGATGGGGACAGGGGTCACCCCTCCACTTT. V and J are TRBV20-1 and TRBJ1-6; 10 nucleotides align to TRBD1. The CDR3 loop spans 13 amino acids. J gave up 10 bases and V 2 bases, and 2 bases lay outside the gene matches. Germline loops: CDR1 DFQATT, CDR2 SNEGSKA (reference sequence).